The 28 T cell receptor beta chains reported below all come from one sample, sequenced in a study of T cells expressing NK-cell markers. Using the 5' RACE reads, TCRdb records one entry per CDR3 protein without DNA. This sample's table has roughly 350,000 distinct CDR3 sequences. Material for sequencing was blood T cells: a sorted CD56 or NKG2C T cell subset, CD4+ or CD8+ T cells, or bulk PBMC T cells (not recorded which). The receptor source for this set is a man aged 18-70 years in good health.

J is TRBJ2-3 and V is TRBV3-1. There are 14 residues in the CDR3. The V gene's germline CDR1 is LGHDT and CDR2 YNNKEL (reference sequence). The CDR3 here is CASSPGATADTQYF.

This rearrangement joins TRBV24-1 to TRBJ2-3; TCRdb lists TRBD2, though no DNA is available to test this call. CDR1 and CDR2 (germline): KGHDR, SFDVKD. The CDR3 loop spans 17 amino acids. CDR3 sequence: CATSDWTSGVSTDTQYF.

This chain uses TRBV29-1 with TRBJ1-2. Germline-derived CDR1 and CDR2 are SQVTM and ANQGSEA. The length of the CDR3 is 11 residues. This CDR3 is CSVLENYGYTF.

V is TRBV5-1 and J is TRBJ2-2; the TCRdb call, TRBD1, lacks DNA for checking. This CDR3 has 16 amino acids. Germline V CDR1 and CDR2: SGHRS, YFSETQ. The CDR3 sequence is CASSLKARGWTGELFF.

This chain joins TRBV7-7 and TRBJ2-1; TCRdb picks TRBD1, but there is no DNA to check that call. The germline gives CDR1 SSHAT, CDR2 FNYEAQ (reference sequence). The CDR3 runs to 14 residues. The CDR3 is CASSPIGGPGEQFF.

The chain combines TRBV7-3 with TRBJ2-1; the D call of TRBD1 rests on TCRdb alone, since no DNA is present to check it. CDR1 SGHTA and CDR2 FQGTGA come from the germline V gene. This CDR3 has 13 amino acids. This chain's CDR3 is CASRQGLTEEQFF.

This chain uses TRBV7-7 with TRBJ2-7; there is no DNA to check the TCRdb D call of TRBD1. Germline loops: CDR1 SSHAT, CDR2 FNYEAQ (reference sequence). This CDR3 comprises 15 residues. The CDR3 sequence is CASSLRQGAPYEQYF.

The chain links TRBV18 to TRBJ2-1; without DNA, the TCRdb call of TRBD1 cannot be checked. The CDR3 runs 15 residues. Per the germline V gene, CDR1 is KGHSH and CDR2 is LQKENI. The CDR3 loop reads CASSPLTGVDNEQFF. The entire variable domain, with the rest obtained from reference TRBV18 and TRBJ2-1, is as follows: NAGVMQNPRHLVRRRGQEARLRCSPMKGHSHVYWYRQLPEEGLKFMVYLQKENIIDESGMPKERFSAEFPKEGPSILRIQQVVRGDSAAYFCASSPLTGVDNEQFFGPGTRLTVL.

The chain combines TRBV4-2 with TRBJ2-7; the TCRdb D gene call, TRBD1, has no DNA to confirm it. This CDR3 contains 15 residues. CDR1 LGHNA and CDR2 YNFKEQ come from the germline V gene. The CDR3: CASSPATGIDYEQYF.

The chain is built from TRBV6-1 and TRBJ2-5; TCRdb's D gene call, TRBD1, goes unchecked for lack of DNA. The CDR3 totals 15 residues. Per the germline V gene, CDR1 is MNHNS and CDR2 is SASEGT. CDR3 residues: CASTEAGANQETQYF.

The chain uses TRBV5-6 and TRBJ2-7. There are 12 residues in the CDR3. Germline V CDR1 and CDR2: SGHDT, YYEEEE. The CDR3 spells CASSSTDYEQYF.

This chain's CDR3 is CASSKKGRQINQPQHF. The chain couples TRBV7-2 to TRBJ1-5; TCRdb picks TRBD1, but there is no DNA to check that call. There are 16 residues in the CDR3. CDR1 and CDR2 from the germline V gene are SGHTA and FQGNSA. Filled out from reference TRBV7-2 and TRBJ1-5, the complete variable domain reads GAGVSQSPSNKVTEKGKDVELRCDPISGHTALYWYRQSLGQGLEFLIYFQGNSAPDKSGLPSDRFSAERTGGSVSTLTIQRTQQEDSAVYLCASSKKGRQINQPQHFGDGTRLSIL.

The V call is TRBV5-1, the J call TRBJ1-1; the TCRdb D gene call, TRBD1, has no DNA to confirm it. Germline CDR1 SGHRS, CDR2 YFSETQ. The CDR3 sequence is 15 residues long. CDR3 loop: CASSPGTLPTPEAFF.

The CDR3 sequence is CASSSRLAGPATQYF. This chain uses TRBV28 with TRBJ2-5; the D gene TCRdb calls, TRBD2, cannot be checked with no DNA. Germline CDR1 reads MDHEN; CDR2 reads SYDVKM. The CDR3 totals 15 residues.

This chain joins TRBV29-1 and TRBJ2-5; without DNA, the TCRdb call of TRBD2 cannot be checked. The CDR3 totals 16 residues. The germline V gene has CDR1 SQVTM and CDR2 ANQGSEA. The CDR3 region is CSVDDITQAGVETQYF.

The chain is built from TRBV7-8 and TRBJ2-5; TCRdb selects TRBD1, and the lack of DNA leaves this call unchecked. Per germline, CDR1 SGHVS and CDR2 FQNEAQ. CDR3 size: 14 residues. CDR3 loop: CASSILGGQETQYF.

This chain connects TRBV7-2 to TRBJ2-7; TCRdb designates TRBD1, a call that cannot be tested without DNA. This CDR3 comprises 13 residues. The germline V gene encodes CDR1 SGHTA and CDR2 FQGNSA. CDR3 protein: CASDPDRSYEQYF.

This chain connects TRBV4-1 to TRBJ2-3; lacking DNA, the TRBD2 call made by TCRdb goes unchecked. This CDR3 is 17 amino acids long. Germline V gene lookup returns CDR1 MGHRA and CDR2 YSYEKL. CDR3 in amino acids: CASSQVGTLTSTDTQYF.

The genes are TRBV6-1 and TRBJ1-5; the TCRdb call, TRBD1, lacks DNA for checking. Germline V lookup: CDR1 MNHNS, CDR2 SASEGT. This CDR3 is 16 amino acids long. CDR3 residues: CASRMSGSSSNQPQHF.

The chain is built from TRBV4-2 and TRBJ1-6. The CDR3 consists of 15 residues. Germline V lookup: CDR1 LGHNA, CDR2 YNFKEQ. The CDR3 sequence: CASSQAVSYNSPLHF.

The chain is built from TRBV12-3 or TRBV12-4 and TRBJ2-2; lacking DNA, the TRBD1 call made by TCRdb goes unchecked. This CDR3 spans 15 amino acids. CDR3 sequence reads: CASRQTGTPPGELFF.

This chain connects TRBV10-3 to TRBJ2-3; absent DNA, TCRdb's TRBD1 call cannot be checked. The CDR3 is made up of 14 amino acids. The germline V gene has CDR1 ENHRY and CDR2 SYGVKD. The CDR3 loop reads CAISVRGVSDTQYF.

CDR3 amino acids: CASSLGQYDEKLFF. The genes are TRBV7-9 and TRBJ1-4; TCRdb names TRBD1, which stays unverified in the absence of DNA. This CDR3 region has 14 residues. Germline V CDR1 and CDR2: SEHNR, FQNEAQ (reference sequence).

The V gene is TRBV19, the J gene TRBJ1-2; TCRdb's D call, TRBD1, is unchecked because there is no DNA. CDR3 length equals 15 residues. From germline, CDR1 is LNHDA and CDR2 SQIVND (reference sequence). CDR3 sequence: CASHSYRQGDYGYTF.

The chain carries TRBV11-2 and TRBJ2-5; TCRdb selects TRBD1, and the lack of DNA leaves this call unchecked. Germline V gene lookup returns CDR1 SGHAT and CDR2 FQNNGV. This CDR3 has 14 residues. CDR3: CASSLAGARGTQYF.

The genes are TRBV20-1 and TRBJ2-5; the D call from TCRdb, TRBD2, cannot be confirmed without DNA. CDR3 length: 14 amino acids. The germline V gene has CDR1 DFQATT and CDR2 SNEGSKA (reference sequence). CDR3 sequence: CSARRISGDLTQYF.

V usage is TRBV6-5 and J usage is TRBJ2-1; TCRdb indicates TRBD2, and absent DNA this call remains unverified. This CDR3 is 17 amino acids long. Germline V gene lookup returns CDR1 MNHEY and CDR2 SVGAGI. The chain's CDR3 is CASSYTQLAGGTNEQFF.

The V and J genes are TRBV4-1 and TRBJ2-3; the D gene TCRdb calls, TRBD1, cannot be checked with no DNA. This CDR3 is built from 16 residues. Germline V lookup: CDR1 MGHRA, CDR2 YSYEKL. The CDR3 loop reads CASSREGASSTDTQYF.